This passage covers 8 T cell receptor beta chains from one sample sequenced in a study of shared clonotypes between healthy human individuals. This table comes from immunoSEQ multiplex PCR, and its TCRdb copy is limited to in-frame clones, with some not included. Here the sample spans some 550,000 clones, around 97% being singletons. Sequences were obtained from naive CD4+ T cells sorted from blood. Subset: CD45RA+ positively selected. These receptors all come from a woman aged 25-40 years in good health.

About this clone itself: The same CDR3 arises from other DNA sequences in this sample as well. The chain links TRBV2 to TRBJ2-7, with a weak D call TRBD1 (5 bases). There are 12 residues in the CDR3. V lost 6 bases and J lost 0, with 6 bases in between. CDR1 SNHLY and CDR2 FYNNEI come from the germline V gene. CDR3 sequence reads: CASRDISYEQYF. The CDR3 region has the DNA TGTGCCAGCAGGGACATCTCCTACGAGCAGTACTTC.

This clone was seen once. The chain combines TRBV2 with TRBJ1-1, with 7 nucleotides matching TRBD1. Trimming took 10 bases from V and 0 from J; bases not matched to a gene: 5. This CDR3 has 13 amino acids. Germline values: CDR1 SNHLY, CDR2 FYNNEI. CDR3 residues: CATITGVNTEAFF. CDR3 bases: TGTGCCACGATTACAGGGGTGAACACTGAAGCTTTCTTT.

V usage is TRBV6-6 and J usage is TRBJ2-1; 7 bases line up with TRBD2. Trimming removed 4 bases from V and 2 bases from J; junction bases left unmatched: 5. Germline CDR1 is MNHNY and CDR2 is SVGAGI (reference sequence). The length of the CDR3 is 15 residues. This CDR3 is CASSSASGPYNEQFF. CDR3 coding DNA: TGTGCCAGCAGTTCTGCTAGCGGACCCTACAATGAGCAGTTCTTC.

V gene TRBV30 combines with J gene TRBJ2-1; D is uncertain. This CDR3 is 12 amino acids long. V shed 5 bases and J shed 5 bases, with 10 bases lying between them. The V gene's germline CDR1 is GTSNPN and CDR2 SVGIG (reference sequence). CDR3 amino acids: CAWRPGNNEQFF. The DNA for the CDR3 is TGTGCCTGGCGACCAGGAAACAATGAGCAGTTCTTC.

This clone appeared a single time. The chain is built from TRBV11-3 and TRBJ2-1; the D gene is possibly TRBD2 (6 bases). Trimming took 3 bases from V and 1 from J, leaving 10 bases between them. CDR3 length: 15 residues. Germline CDR1 and CDR2: SGHNT and YENEEA. The CDR3: CASSLEGRSYNEQFF. CDR3 DNA: TGTGCCAGCAGCTTGGAGGGACGATCCTACAATGAGCAGTTCTTC.

V gene TRBV30 combines with J gene TRBJ2-7; the D is unclear. CDR1 GTSNPN and CDR2 SVGIG come from the germline V gene (reference sequence). This CDR3 region has 11 residues. Between the trimmed V and J ends, which lost 3 bases and 7 bases, there was a span of 10 bases. DNA for the CDR3: TGTGCCTGGAGGAGGTTGGGGGAGCAGTACTTC. This codes for CAWRRLGEQYF. The complete variable domain, with remaining parts taken from reference TRBV30 and TRBJ2-7, reads SQTIHQWPATLVQPVGSPLSLECTVEGTSNPNLYWYRQAAGRGLQLLFYSVGIGQISSEVPQNLSASRPQDRQFILSSKKLLLSDSGFYLCAWRRLGEQYFGPGTRLTVT.

A word on this clone: The same CDR3 is also encoded by other DNA sequences in this sample. The chain carries TRBV4-1 and TRBJ1-4, with a weak D call TRBD1 (5 bases). The CDR3 spans 15 residues. Trimming took off 0 bases at V and 8 bases at J, with 13 bases between the two ends. Looked up from germline, CDR1 is MGHRA and CDR2 is YSYEKL. CDR3 in amino acids: CASSQDLRDGEKLFF. The CDR3 region has the DNA TGCGCCAGCAGCCAAGATCTAAGGGACGGGGAAAAACTGTTTTTT.

The chain couples TRBV9 to TRBJ2-7, with a weak D call TRBD2 (6 bases). This CDR3 is built from 14 residues. Per germline, CDR1 SGDLS and CDR2 YYNGEE. The V and J ends lost 0 bases and 6 bases respectively, with 13 bases between them. CDR3 loop: CASSVEPQGGEQYF. For the CDR3, the DNA is TGTGCCAGCAGCGTAGAGCCCCAGGGAGGCGAGCAGTACTTC.